Described below is a single T cell receptor (beta chain) sequence and its context. The sample comes from a study of blood T cell repertoires in COVID-19. Study in general: Specimens from acute and convalescent COVID-19 originated in the United States, Italy and Spain.

Methods used by the authors: Amplification with reference gene primers provided the estimates of nucleated cell counts. Using immunoSEQ multiplex PCR, the repertoire was profiled, and TCRdb retains in-frame clones only, with some absent. Clone size and the V and J calls come from that table; the DNA yielded D and trimming. The sample holds roughly 180,000 clones, 60% to 85% seen once. In germline, CDR1 is SGHTA, CDR2 FQGNSA. The CDR3 is made up of 15 amino acids. Losses at the gene ends were 5 bases for V and 5 bases for J; bases not matched to a gene: 11. This rearrangement joins TRBV7-2 to TRBJ2-7, with 8 bases aligning to TRBD2. Sequenced: peripheral blood. The sequence was collected from a woman between 55 and 75 years old with COVID-19, enrolled during active disease. CDR3 nucleotide sequence: TGTGCCAGCAGCCCACGGGTAGCGGGGTCCAACGAGCAGTACTTC. It is translated as CASSPRVAGSNEQYF.